Below are 6 T cell receptor beta chains sequenced from a single sample in a study of cytomegalovirus exposure and HLA in healthy donors. Sequenced by immunoSEQ multiplex PCR; TCRdb stores in-frame clones only, minus some. The sample has roughly 270,000 clones, approximately 88% seen once. The sequencing input was PBMCs. The receptors stem from a woman aged 18-29 years in good health and CMV-seronegative.

This clone showed up just once. The genes are TRBV5-1 and TRBJ2-7; 8 bases fit TRBD1. Germline V CDR1 and CDR2: SGHRS, YFSETQ. This CDR3 is built from 14 residues. V dropped 4 bases and J dropped 3; count of bases not matched to a gene: 6. This CDR3 reads CASSPRDRNYEQYF. CDR3 bases: TGCGCCAGCAGCCCCCGGGACAGGAACTACGAGCAGTACTTC.

The V gene is TRBV2, the J gene TRBJ1-4; weak D call: TRBD1 (5 bases). The CDR3 is 16 residues long. Germline assignment: CDR1 SNHLY and CDR2 FYNNEI. V shed 7 bases and J shed 2 bases, with 17 bases lying between them. The CDR3 DNA reads as TGTGCCAGCACTCTGGGGGGGATGTTGACTAATGAAAAACTGTTTTTT. Translated, it gives CASTLGGMLTNEKLFF.

The V call is TRBV9, the J call TRBJ1-1; no clear D gene. CDR3 length equals 15 residues. The ends were cut back, 0 bases at V and 4 bases at J, with 13 bases in the middle. Germline V gene data show CDR1 as SGDLS and CDR2 as YYNGEE. CDR3 residues: CASSVDGRGFTEAFF. DNA for the CDR3: TGTGCCAGCAGCGTAGACGGACGGGGATTCACTGAAGCTTTCTTT. Complete variable domain (other parts from reference TRBV9 and TRBJ1-1): DSGVTQTPKHLITATGQRVTLRCSPRSGDLSVYWYQQSLDQGLQFLIQYYNGEERAKGNILERFSAQQFPDLHSELNLSSLELGDSALYFCASSVDGRGFTEAFFGQGTRLTVV.

The J gene is TRBJ2-3, the V gene TRBV28; possibly TRBD2 for D (7 bases). CDR1 and CDR2 (germline): MDHEN, SYDVKM. The CDR3 sequence is 16 residues long. Deletions cut 5 bases from V and 2 bases from J, with 17 bases between. CDR3: CASSPGGHPSTDTQYF. In DNA, the CDR3 is TGTGCCAGCAGTCCCGGGGGGCACCCGTCCACAGATACGCAGTATTTT.

The V gene is TRBV11-3, the J gene TRBJ2-2; 13 bases fit TRBD2. Germline-derived CDR1 and CDR2 are SGHNT and YENEEA. This CDR3 region has 17 residues. J lost 6 bases, V lost 5 bases, and 9 bases had no gene match. CDR3 DNA sequence: TGTGCCAGCAGCGCCCCCCTACTAGCGGGAGGGGCCGGGGAGCTGTTTTTT. Protein product: CASSAPLLAGGAGELFF.

This chain uses TRBV5-8 with TRBJ2-3, with 14 positions matching TRBD2. Losses at the gene ends were 3 bases for V and 4 bases for J; bases not matched to a gene: 7. Per germline, CDR1 SGHTS and CDR2 YDEGEE. The CDR3 contains 17 residues. CDR3 sequence (DNA): TGTGCCAGCAGCTCAAGCCGGGGACTAGCGGGAGCAGATACGCAGTATTTT. Amino acids: CASSSSRGLAGADTQYF. The whole variable domain, remainder taken from reference TRBV5-8 and TRBJ2-3, is EAGVTQSPTHLIKTRGQQATLRCSPISGHTSVYWYQQALGLGLQFLLWYDEGEERNRGNFPPRFSGRQFPNYSSELNVNALELEDSALYLCASSSSRGLAGADTQYFGPGTRLTVL.